The clone carrying this T cell receptor beta chain was recorded at least ten times. This sample is part of a study of T cells in Graves' hyperthyroidism and ophthalmopathy. Study overall: The blood sample was taken at first diagnosis, before treatment began.

The CDR3 spans 18 residues. Trimming cost V 6 bases and J 0 bases; bases outside gene matches: 9. From RNA transcripts, TCR beta CDR3 regions were amplified. HTBI primers were employed in a first-round RT-PCR of the TCR CDR3. TCRdb recomputed calls from the multiplex PCR reads with MiXCR, one row per CDR3 protein. The sample has some 700,000 distinct CDR3 sequences, approximately 15% seen once. This clonotype was obtained from a man aged 50 or older with Graves' hyperthyroidism. The source material was blood. This rearrangement joins TRBV12-3 or TRBV12-4 to TRBJ2-2; 11 positions agree with TRBD2. The CDR3 spells CASSPWVAGGPNTGELFF. Here the CDR3 DNA reads TGTGCCAGCAGCCCATGGGTAGCGGGGGGGCCGAACACCGGGGAGCTGTTTTTT.